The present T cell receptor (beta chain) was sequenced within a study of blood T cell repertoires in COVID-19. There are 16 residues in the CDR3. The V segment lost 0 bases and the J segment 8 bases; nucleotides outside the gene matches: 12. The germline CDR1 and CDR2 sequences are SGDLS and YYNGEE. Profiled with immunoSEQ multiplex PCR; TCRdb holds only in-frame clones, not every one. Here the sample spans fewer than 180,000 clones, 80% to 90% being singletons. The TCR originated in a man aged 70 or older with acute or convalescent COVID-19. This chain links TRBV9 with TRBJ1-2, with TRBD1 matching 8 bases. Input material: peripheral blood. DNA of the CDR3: TGTGCCAGCAGCGTAGCTTCGGCAGGGGGCATTGGGGGCTACACCTTC. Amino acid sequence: CASSVASAGGIGGYTF.